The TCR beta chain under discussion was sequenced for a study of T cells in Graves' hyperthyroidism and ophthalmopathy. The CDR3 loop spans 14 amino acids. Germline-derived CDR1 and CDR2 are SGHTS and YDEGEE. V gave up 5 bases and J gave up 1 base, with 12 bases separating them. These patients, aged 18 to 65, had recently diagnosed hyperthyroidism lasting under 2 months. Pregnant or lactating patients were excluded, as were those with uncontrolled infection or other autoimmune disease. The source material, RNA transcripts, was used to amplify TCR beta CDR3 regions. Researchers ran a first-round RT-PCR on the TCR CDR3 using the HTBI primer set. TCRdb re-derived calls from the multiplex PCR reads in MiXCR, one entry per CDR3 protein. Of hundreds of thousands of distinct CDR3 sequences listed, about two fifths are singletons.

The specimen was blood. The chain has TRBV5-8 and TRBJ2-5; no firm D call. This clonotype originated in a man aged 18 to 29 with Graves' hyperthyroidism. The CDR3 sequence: CASRRGRFQETQYF. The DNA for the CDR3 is TGTGCCAGCAGGCGCGGACGGTTCCAAGAGACCCAGTACTTC.